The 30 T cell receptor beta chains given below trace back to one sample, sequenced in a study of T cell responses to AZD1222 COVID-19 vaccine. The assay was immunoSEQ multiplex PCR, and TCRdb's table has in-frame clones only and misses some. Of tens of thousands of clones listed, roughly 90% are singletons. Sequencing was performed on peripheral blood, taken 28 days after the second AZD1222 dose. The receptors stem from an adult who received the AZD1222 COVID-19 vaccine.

In DNA, the CDR3 is TGTGCCAGCAGCCAAGCCAACTCCTATAATTCACCCCTCCACTTT. Its translation: CASSQANSYNSPLHF. This chain joins TRBV6-5 and TRBJ1-6; D is unresolved. The ends were cut back, 6 bases at V and 0 bases at J, with 9 bases in the middle. The germline gives CDR1 MNHEY, CDR2 SVGAGI. The CDR3 has 15 amino acids.

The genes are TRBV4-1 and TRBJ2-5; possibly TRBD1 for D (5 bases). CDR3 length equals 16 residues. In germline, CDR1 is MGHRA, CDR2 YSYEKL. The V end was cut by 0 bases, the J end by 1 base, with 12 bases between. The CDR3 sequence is CASSQDHRRAQETQYF. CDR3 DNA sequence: TGCGCCAGCAGCCAAGATCACCGCAGGGCCCAAGAGACCCAGTACTTC.

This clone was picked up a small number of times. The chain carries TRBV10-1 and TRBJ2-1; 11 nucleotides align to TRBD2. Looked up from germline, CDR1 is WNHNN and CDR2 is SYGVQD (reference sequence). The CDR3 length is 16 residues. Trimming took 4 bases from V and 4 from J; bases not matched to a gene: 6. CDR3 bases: TGCGCCAGCAGTGCCCTCGGGACTAGCGGATACAATGAGCAGTTCTTC. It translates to CASSALGTSGYNEQFF.

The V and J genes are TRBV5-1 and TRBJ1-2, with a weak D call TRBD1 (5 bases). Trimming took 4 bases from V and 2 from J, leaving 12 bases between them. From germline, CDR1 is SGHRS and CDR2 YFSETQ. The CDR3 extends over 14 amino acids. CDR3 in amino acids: CASSRQGTNYGYTF. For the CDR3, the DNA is TGCGCCAGCAGCCGCCAGGGTACCAACTATGGCTACACCTTC.

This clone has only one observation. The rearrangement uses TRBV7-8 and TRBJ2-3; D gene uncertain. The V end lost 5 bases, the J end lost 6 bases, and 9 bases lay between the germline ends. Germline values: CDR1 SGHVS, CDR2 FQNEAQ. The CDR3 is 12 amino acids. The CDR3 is CASSQSRDTQYF. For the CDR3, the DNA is TGTGCCAGCAGCCAAAGCAGGGATACGCAGTATTTT.

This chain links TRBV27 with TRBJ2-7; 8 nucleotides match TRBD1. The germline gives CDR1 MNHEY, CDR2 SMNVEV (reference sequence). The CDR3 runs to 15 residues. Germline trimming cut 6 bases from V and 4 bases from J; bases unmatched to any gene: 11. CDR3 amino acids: CASRKMGTGTYEQYF. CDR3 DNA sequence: TGTGCCAGCAGAAAGATGGGGACAGGCACATACGAGCAGTACTTC.

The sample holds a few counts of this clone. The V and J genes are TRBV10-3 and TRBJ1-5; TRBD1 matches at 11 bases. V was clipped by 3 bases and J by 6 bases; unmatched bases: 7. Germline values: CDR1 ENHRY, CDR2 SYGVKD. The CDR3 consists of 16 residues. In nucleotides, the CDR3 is TGTGCCATCAGTGAAGGGGACAGGGGGGAAGGTCAGCCCCAGCATTTT. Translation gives CAISEGDRGEGQPQHF.

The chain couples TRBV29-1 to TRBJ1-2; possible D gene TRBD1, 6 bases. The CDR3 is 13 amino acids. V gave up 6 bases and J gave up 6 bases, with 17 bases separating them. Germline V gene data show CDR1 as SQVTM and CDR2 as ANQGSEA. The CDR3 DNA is TGCAGCGTACCCGGGACAACCAAGGATGGCTACACCTTC. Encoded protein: CSVPGTTKDGYTF. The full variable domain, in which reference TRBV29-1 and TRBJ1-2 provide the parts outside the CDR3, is SAVISQKPSRDICQRGTSLTIQCQVDSQVTMMFWYRQQPGQSLTLIATANQGSEATYESGFVIDKFPISRPNLTFSTLTVSNMSPEDSSIYLCSVPGTTKDGYTFGSGTRLTVV.

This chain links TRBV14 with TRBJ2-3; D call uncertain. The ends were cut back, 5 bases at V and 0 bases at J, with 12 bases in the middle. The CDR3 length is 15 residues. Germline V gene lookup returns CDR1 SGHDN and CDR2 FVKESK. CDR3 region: CASSKLRASTDTQYF. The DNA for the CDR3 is TGTGCCAGCAGCAAACTCCGGGCTAGCACAGATACGCAGTATTTT.

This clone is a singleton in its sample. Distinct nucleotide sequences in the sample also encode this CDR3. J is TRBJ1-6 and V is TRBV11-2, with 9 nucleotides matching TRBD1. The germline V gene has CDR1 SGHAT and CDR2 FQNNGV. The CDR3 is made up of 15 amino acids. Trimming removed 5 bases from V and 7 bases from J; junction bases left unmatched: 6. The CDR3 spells CASSLLDRGNSPLHF. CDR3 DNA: TGTGCCAGCAGCCTCCTGGACAGGGGAAATTCACCCCTCCACTTT.

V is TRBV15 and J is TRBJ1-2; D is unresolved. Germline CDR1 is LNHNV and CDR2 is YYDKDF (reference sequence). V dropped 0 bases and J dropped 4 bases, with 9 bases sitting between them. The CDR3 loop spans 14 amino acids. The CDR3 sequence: CATSRDRAPYGYTF. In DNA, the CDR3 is TGTGCCACCAGCAGAGATAGAGCCCCCTATGGCTACACCTTC.

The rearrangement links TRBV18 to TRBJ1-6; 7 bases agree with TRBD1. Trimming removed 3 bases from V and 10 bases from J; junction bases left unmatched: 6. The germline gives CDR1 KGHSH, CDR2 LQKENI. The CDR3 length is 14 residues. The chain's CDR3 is CASSPTGVVSPLHF. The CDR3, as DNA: TGTGCCAGCTCACCTACAGGGGTGGTCTCACCCCTCCACTTT.

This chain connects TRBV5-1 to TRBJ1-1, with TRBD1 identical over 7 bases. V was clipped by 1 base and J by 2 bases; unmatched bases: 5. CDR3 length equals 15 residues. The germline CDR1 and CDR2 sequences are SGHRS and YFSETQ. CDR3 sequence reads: CASSLQGGINTEAFF. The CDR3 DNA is TGCGCCAGCAGCTTGCAGGGGGGAATTAACACTGAAGCTTTCTTT.

The CDR3: CASSQTSGSTYEQYF. The CDR3 region has the DNA TGTGCCAGCAGTCAGACTAGCGGATCCACCTACGAGCAGTACTTC. This sequence joins TRBV27 and TRBJ2-7, with 9 bases aligning to TRBD2. The CDR3 has 15 residues. CDR1 and CDR2 (germline): MNHEY, SMNVEV (reference sequence). Trimming cost V 5 bases and J 2 bases; bases outside gene matches: 7.

The CDR3 coding sequence is TGTGCCACCAGCAGAGATCAAGGGGGGGCTTCCGAGCAGTACTTC. It specifies CATSRDQGGASEQYF. The chain joins TRBV15 to TRBJ2-7; D is perhaps TRBD2 (7 bases). V dropped 0 bases and J dropped 6 bases, with 15 bases sitting between them. The length of the CDR3 is 15 residues. Germline CDR1 and CDR2: LNHNV and YYDKDF (reference sequence).

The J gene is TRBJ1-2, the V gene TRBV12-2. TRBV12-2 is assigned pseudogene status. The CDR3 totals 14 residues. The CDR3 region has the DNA TGTGCAAGTCGCTTAGGGGGAGCTAACTATGGCTACACCTTC. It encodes CASRLGGANYGYTF.

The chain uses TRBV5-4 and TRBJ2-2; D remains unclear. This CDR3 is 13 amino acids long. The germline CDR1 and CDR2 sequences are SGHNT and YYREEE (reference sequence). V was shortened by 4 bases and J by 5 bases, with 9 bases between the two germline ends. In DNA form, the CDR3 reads TGTGCCAGCAGCCTATCCTTGACCGGGGAGCTGTTTTTT. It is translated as CASSLSLTGELFF.

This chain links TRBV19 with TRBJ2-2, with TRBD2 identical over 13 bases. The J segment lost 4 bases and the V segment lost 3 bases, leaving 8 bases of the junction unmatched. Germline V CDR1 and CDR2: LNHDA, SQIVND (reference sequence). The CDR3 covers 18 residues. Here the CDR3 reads CASSISLAGGAVTGELFF. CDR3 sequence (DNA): TGTGCCAGTAGTATCTCACTAGCGGGAGGGGCGGTCACCGGGGAGCTGTTTTTT.

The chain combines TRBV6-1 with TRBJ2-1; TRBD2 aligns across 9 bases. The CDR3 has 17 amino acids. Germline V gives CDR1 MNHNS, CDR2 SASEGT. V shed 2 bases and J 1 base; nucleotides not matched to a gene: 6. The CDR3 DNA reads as TGTGCCAGCAGTGAATTTCTAGCGGGAAGTTCCTACAATGAGCAGTTCTTC. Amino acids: CASSEFLAGSSYNEQFF.

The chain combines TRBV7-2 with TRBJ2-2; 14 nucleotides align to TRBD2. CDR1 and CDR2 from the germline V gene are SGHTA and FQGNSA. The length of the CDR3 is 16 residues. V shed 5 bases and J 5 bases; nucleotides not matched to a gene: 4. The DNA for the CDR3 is TGTGCCAGCAGCAGACTAGCGGGAGGGCGAACCGGGGAGCTGTTTTTT. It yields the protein CASSRLAGGRTGELFF. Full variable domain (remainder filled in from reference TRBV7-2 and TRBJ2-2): GAGVSQSPSNKVTEKGKDVELRCDPISGHTALYWYRQSLGQGLEFLIYFQGNSAPDKSGLPSDRFSAERTGGSVSTLTIQRTQQEDSAVYLCASSRLAGGRTGELFFGEGSRLTVL.

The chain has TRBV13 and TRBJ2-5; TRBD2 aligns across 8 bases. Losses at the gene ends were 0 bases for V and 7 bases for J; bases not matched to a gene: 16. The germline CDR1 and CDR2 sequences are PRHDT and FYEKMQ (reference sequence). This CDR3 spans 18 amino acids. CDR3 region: CASSLGRGVGRATGTQYF. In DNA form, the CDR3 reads TGTGCCAGCAGCTTAGGTCGTGGAGTCGGGAGGGCCACAGGGACCCAGTACTTC.

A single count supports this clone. As DNA, the CDR3 is TGCGCCAGCAGCTCAACGCAGGGTGGGGTCACTGAAGCTTTCTTT. Translated: CASSSTQGGVTEAFF. This chain joins TRBV5-1 and TRBJ1-1; D might be TRBD1 (5 bases). Trimming took 3 bases from V and 4 from J, leaving 16 bases between them. The CDR3 is made up of 15 amino acids. The germline V gene has CDR1 SGHRS and CDR2 YFSETQ. Filled out from reference TRBV5-1 and TRBJ1-1, the complete variable domain reads KAGVTQTPRYLIKTRGQQVTLSCSPISGHRSVSWYQQTPGQGLQFLFEYFSETQRNKGNFPGRFSGRQFSNSRSEMNVSTLELGDSALYLCASSSTQGGVTEAFFGQGTRLTVV.

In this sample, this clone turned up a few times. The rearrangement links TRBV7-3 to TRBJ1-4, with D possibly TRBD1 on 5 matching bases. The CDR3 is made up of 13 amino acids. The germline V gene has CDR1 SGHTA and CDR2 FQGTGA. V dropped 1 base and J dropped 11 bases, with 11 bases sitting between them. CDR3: CASSLNQGGKLFF. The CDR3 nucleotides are TGTGCCAGCAGCTTAAACCAGGGAGGGAAACTGTTTTTT.

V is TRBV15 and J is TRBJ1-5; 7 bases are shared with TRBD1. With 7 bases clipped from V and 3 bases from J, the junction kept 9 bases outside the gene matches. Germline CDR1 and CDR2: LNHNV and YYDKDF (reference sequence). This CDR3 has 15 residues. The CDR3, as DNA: TGTGCCACCACCAAAAACACAGGGGACAATCAGCCCCAGCATTTT. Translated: CATTKNTGDNQPQHF.

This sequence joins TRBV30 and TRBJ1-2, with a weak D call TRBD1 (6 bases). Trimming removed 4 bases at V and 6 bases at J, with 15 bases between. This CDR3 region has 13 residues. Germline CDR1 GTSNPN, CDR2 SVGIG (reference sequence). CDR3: CAWMAQGVNGYTF. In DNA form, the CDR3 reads TGTGCCTGGATGGCACAGGGAGTTAATGGCTACACCTTC.

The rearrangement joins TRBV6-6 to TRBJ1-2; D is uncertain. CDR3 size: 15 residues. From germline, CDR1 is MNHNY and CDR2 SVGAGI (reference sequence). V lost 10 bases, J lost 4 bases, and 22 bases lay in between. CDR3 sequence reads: CATSDGLPVAYGYTF. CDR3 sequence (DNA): TGTGCCACCTCAGACGGGCTGCCTGTTGCCTATGGCTACACCTTC.

CDR3 amino acids: CASSWNWAESSYEQYF. The CDR3 DNA reads TGTGCCAGCAGCTGGAACTGGGCGGAGAGCTCCTACGAGCAGTACTTC. This chain links TRBV5-5 with TRBJ2-7; no firm D call. The germline V and J ends were trimmed by 3 bases and 0 bases, with 16 bases remaining between them. This CDR3 comprises 16 residues. Germline-derived CDR1 and CDR2 are SGHKS and YYEKEE (reference sequence).

The CDR3 protein is CASSLQGLASETQYF. CDR3 bases: TGTGCCAGCAGCTTACAGGGACTAGCTAGCGAGACCCAGTACTTC. V and J are TRBV7-9 and TRBJ2-5, with TRBD2 matching over 9 bases. The CDR3 has 15 amino acids. CDR1 and CDR2 (germline): SEHNR, FQNEAQ (reference sequence). V shed 2 bases and J 5 bases; nucleotides not matched to a gene: 6.

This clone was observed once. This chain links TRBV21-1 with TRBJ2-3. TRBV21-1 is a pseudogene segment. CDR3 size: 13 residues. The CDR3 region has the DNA TGTGCCAGCAGCAAAGGTAGGACAGATACGCAGTATTTT. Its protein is CASSKGRTDTQYF.

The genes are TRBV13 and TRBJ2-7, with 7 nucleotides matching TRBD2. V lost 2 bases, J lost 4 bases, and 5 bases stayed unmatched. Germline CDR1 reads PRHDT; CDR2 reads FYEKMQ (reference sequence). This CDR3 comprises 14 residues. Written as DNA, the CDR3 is TGTGCCAGCAGCTTACCCGGACTAGTTTACGAGCAGTACTTC. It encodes CASSLPGLVYEQYF.